The present T cell receptor beta chain was sequenced within a study of T cell changes during pregnancy in multiple sclerosis. The table came from immunoSEQ multiplex PCR; TCRdb's copy has only in-frame clones and leaves some out. The table has fewer than 45,000 clones, 91% seen once. V was clipped by 0 bases and J by 1 base, with 4 bases between them. CDR3 length: 13 residues. The V gene's germline CDR1 is SGDLS and CDR2 YYNGEE. The sequenced sample was CD4+ T cells from peripheral blood mononuclear cells, obtained in the second trimester of pregnancy. V usage is TRBV9 and J usage is TRBJ1-1, with D hard to call. The TCR originated in a female donor in good health, enrolled as a control in a pregnancy study. The CDR3 DNA is TGTGCCAGCAGCGTAGATCAGAACACTGAAGCTTTCTTT. Amino acid sequence: CASSVDQNTEAFF.